This entry lists 2 T cell receptor beta chains sequenced from one sample in a study of shared clonotypes between healthy human individuals. Some clones are missing from TCRdb's copy, which holds only in-frame ones; the method was immunoSEQ multiplex PCR. The sample contains about 2.4 million clones, roughly 93% of which appear only once. Specimen: naive CD4+ T cells from PBMCs. The subset is: CD45RA+ positively selected. These receptors all stem from a man aged 18 to 29 in good health. Some clones in this sample may be carry-over from other donors' samples.

The rearrangement uses TRBV5-1 and TRBJ1-1; tentatively, D is TRBD1 (6 bases). Trimming took 4 bases from V and 4 from J, leaving 20 bases between them. Germline V gives CDR1 SGHRS, CDR2 YFSETQ. This CDR3 comprises 16 residues. In DNA, the CDR3 is TGCGCCAGCAGCCCCCAGGGCGGACAGTACGGCACTGAAGCTTTCTTT. It is translated as CASSPQGGQYGTEAFF.

There are a few counts of this clone. This chain joins TRBV10-3 and TRBJ1-1; D gene ambiguous. The CDR3 has 12 residues. CDR1 and CDR2 from the germline V gene are ENHRY and SYGVKD. With 8 bases removed from V and 0 bases from J, the gap between germline ends came to 7 bases. CDR3 sequence reads: CAIRDMNTEAFF. CDR3 in DNA: TGTGCCATCCGGGATATGAACACTGAAGCTTTCTTT.